The rows below give T cell receptor beta chains drawn from one sample of a study of CD8 T cells in Susac syndrome. Each CDR3 protein gets one entry after TCRdb re-called the immunoSEQ multiplex PCR reads with MiXCR. The table shows around 170,000 distinct CDR3 sequences, with around 92% occurring only once. Sequencing was performed on CD4+ T cells from PBMCs. These receptors all stem from a human donor in good health. Each CDR3 is given with its conserved first and last residue.

V gene,CDR3 length,J gene,CDR3 protein
TRBV20-1,14,TRBJ2-2,CSAIDRGRTGELFF
TRBV7-2,15,TRBJ1-4,CASSPRDGPNEKLFF
TRBV19,12,TRBJ1-2,CASSIKEFGYTF
TRBV12-3/TRBV12-4,14,TRBJ2-3,CASSSNSYTDTQYF
TRBV10-1,13,TRBJ1-1,CASSWTGMTEAFF
TRBV7-2,15,TRBJ2-1,CASSLQSQGYNEQFF
TRBV5-1,14,TRBJ1-6,CASSADRENSPLHF
TRBV5-6,16,TRBJ1-2,CASSLDPGLLWYGYTF
TRBV5-1,15,TRBJ2-1,CASSLQGLGANEQFF
TRBV7-2,14,TRBJ1-3,CASTLGTGGNTIYF
TRBV18,15,TRBJ2-5,CASSPPWGQQETQYF
TRBV28,11,TRBJ1-2,CASSATYGYTF
TRBV5-1,12,TRBJ2-3,CASSPVGDTQYF
TRBV29-1,12,TRBJ1-2,CSADSGGYGYTF